The clone carrying this TCR beta chain has more than one count but fewer than ten. This CDR3 spans 14 amino acids. CDR1 and CDR2 (germline): MNHEY, SVGEGT. V shed 4 bases and J 1 base; nucleotides not matched to a gene: 2. Repertoires were generated with immunoSEQ multiplex PCR, while TCRdb's copy carries only in-frame clones and drops some. The data contain some 56,000 clones, over 65% of them singletons. In Seattle, patients joined the study during active infection and were tracked longitudinally. The data originate from a study of blood T cell repertoires in COVID-19. Study in general: Spain, Italy and the United States supplied samples that represented acute and convalescent COVID-19. Sources were T cells, B-cell-depleted T cells, or PBMCs; the material itself was cDNA or gDNA.

The source of this sequence is an elderly man with COVID-19, enrolled during active disease. This chain joins TRBV6-2 or TRBV6-3 and TRBJ1-1, with 8 positions matching TRBD1. Sequenced material: peripheral blood. DNA for the CDR3: TGTGCCAGCAGTTTTGGACAGGGGAACACTGAAGCTTTCTTT. Its protein product is CASSFGQGNTEAFF.